This T cell receptor (beta chain) was recovered during a study of cytomegalovirus exposure and HLA in healthy donors. Study overall: Within the Caucasian-associated ancestry cluster were roughly 79% of the 398 genotyped donors. Study results and caveats: Analysis performed later showed TCR beta chains linked to HLA being more clonally expanded than equally common others. Cytomegalovirus association was listed for about 150 TCR beta chains.

This PCR relied on a set of 60 Vbeta primers and 13 Jbeta primers. Clones were sequenced by immunoSEQ multiplex PCR, and TCRdb holds only the in-frame ones, with some missing. The table records roughly 150,000 clones, approximately 80% of them present only once. Note on this clone: Its antigen is not identified.

Germline V lookup: CDR1 LNHDA, CDR2 SQIVND (reference sequence). This CDR3 spans 12 amino acids. The V and J ends lost 4 bases and 9 bases, in that order; junction bases with no gene match: 5. This receptor was identified in a man younger than 35 in good health and CMV-seropositive. The sequencing sample was made of PBMCs. The chain joins TRBV19 to TRBJ1-1, with TRBD1 matching over 7 bases. CDR3 protein: CASSREGQKAFF. The CDR3 DNA sequence: TGTGCCAGTAGTAGAGAGGGACAGAAAGCTTTCTTT.